This T cell receptor (beta chain) was found in a study of blood T cell repertoires in COVID-19. Assay: immunoSEQ multiplex PCR; the TCRdb copy retains only in-frame clones and omits some. The data hold 45,000 to 50,000 clones, with roughly 80% observed a single time. V trimming: 4 bases; J trimming: 6 bases; junction bases outside the gene matches: 2. This CDR3 comprises 14 residues. CDR1 SNHLY and CDR2 FYNNEI come from the germline V gene. The sequenced sample was peripheral blood. The TCR was taken from a man aged 55 to 70 with active COVID-19. J is TRBJ2-2 and V is TRBV2; 10 nucleotides agree with TRBD2. The CDR3 DNA sequence: TGTGCCAGCAGTGCAGCGGGGGGGTCCGGGGAGCTGTTTTTT. Protein sequence: CASSAAGGSGELFF.